The rows below give T cell receptor beta chains drawn from one sample of a study of response to subunit inactivated influenza vaccine. TCRdb reprocessed the RT-PCR reads with MiXCR, giving one entry per CDR3 protein. The sample has a few hundred thousand distinct CDR3 sequences; around 15% are singletons. Sequencing was performed on PBMCs from blood, taken approximately 13 days after vaccination. These receptor sequences come from a man aged 50 to 60 who received an inactivated influenza vaccine. Each CDR3 is given with its conserved first and last residue. Fields, in order: D gene, clone size, J gene, V gene, CDR3 DNA, CDR3 protein. The D gene is left open where the match is weak. Clone size, where shown, is once, few, many, or a class for clones that have expanded.

NA | NA | TRBJ1-1 | TRBV7-8 | TGTGCCAGCAGCTTAGCAGGGGTGTGGACTGAAGCTTTCTTT | CASSLAGVWTEAFF
NA | NA | TRBJ1-5 | TRBV27 | TGTGCCAGCAGTCTAAACAGGAGGAATCAGCCCCAGCATTTT | CASSLNRRNQPQHF
NA | few | TRBJ2-2 | TRBV15 | TGTGCCACCAGCAGAGATCTGGGACATAGGGAGCTGTTTTTT | CATSRDLGHRELFF
NA | NA | TRBJ1-6 | TRBV12-3/TRBV12-4 | TGTGCCAGCAGTCAACAGGGACGGAGTGTGGCCCTCCACTTT | CASSQQGRSVALHF
NA | few | TRBJ2-2 | TRBV20-1 | TGCAGTGCTACCCCCGGGTTAGCCGGGGAGCTGTTTTTT | CSATPGLAGELFF
NA | NA | TRBJ2-2 | TRBV6-5 | TGTGCCAGCAGTTACTCGGGGCTAGCCACCTCCGGGGAGCTGTTTTTT | CASSYSGLATSGELFF
TRBD2 | NA | TRBJ2-1 | TRBV7-2 | TGTGCCAGCAGCTTAGTGGGACTAGCGGGGGGGCCGGTTGAGCAGTTCTTC | CASSLVGLAGGPVEQFF
NA | many | TRBJ2-5 | TRBV5-6 | TGTGCCAGCAGCGGGACTGGAGAGACCCAGTACTTC | CASSGTGETQYF
NA | NA | TRBJ2-5 | TRBV20-1 | TGCAGTGCAAACGGGAACCAAGAGACCCAGTACTTC | CSANGNQETQYF
NA | NA | TRBJ2-2 | TRBV4-2 | TGTGCCAGCAGCCCGTTCCGAGTCGCGAACACCGGGGAGCTGTTTTTT | CASSPFRVANTGELFF
NA | few | TRBJ2-7 | TRBV6-2/TRBV6-3 | TGTGCCAGCAGTTACCACCAGGCGATCTACGAGCAGTACTTC | CASSYHQAIYEQYF
TRBD2 | few | TRBJ2-2 | TRBV10-3 | TGTGCCATCAGCGGGGGGAGGGACACCGGGGAGCTGTTTTTT | CAISGGRDTGELFF
TRBD1 | NA | TRBJ2-7 | TRBV5-6 | TGTGCCAGCAGTACCGGGACAGGGCGCGAGCAGTACTTC | CASSTGTGREQYF
NA | NA | TRBJ2-1 | TRBV12-3/TRBV12-4 | TGTGCCAGCAGTCATCGCGAAGGCGAGCAGTTCTTC | CASSHREGEQFF
NA | NA | TRBJ2-5 | TRBV7-2 | TGTGCCAGCAGCTACTCGGTGGAAAGGAGAGAGACCCAGTACTTC | CASSYSVERRETQYF
NA | many | TRBJ1-1 | TRBV29-1 | TGCAGCGCCTCGGGAACTGAAGCTTTCTTT | CSASGTEAFF
TRBD1 | NA | TRBJ2-5 | TRBV9 | TGTGCCAGCAGCGGTACAGGGGCGATCCAAGAGACCCAGTACTTC | CASSGTGAIQETQYF
NA | many | TRBJ2-5 | TRBV25-1 | TGTGCCAGCAGTAGAGGGGTAAAAGAGACCCAGTACTTC | CASSRGVKETQYF
NA | NA | TRBJ2-5 | TRBV20-1 | TGCAGTGCCGCACAGGGACCCCAAGAGACCCAGTACTTC | CSAAQGPQETQYF
NA | few | TRBJ2-7 | TRBV10-3 | TGTGCCATCAGCGAGGCCCCCTACGAGCAGTACTTC | CAISEAPYEQYF
NA | NA | TRBJ2-5 | TRBV7-2 | TGTGCCAGCAGCCCCCAGGTCCTTCAAGGGGGAGAGACCCAGTACTTC | CASSPQVLQGGETQYF
TRBD1 | few | TRBJ1-1 | TRBV15 | TGTGCCACCAGCAGGGGGACAGATATGGCTTTCTTT | CATSRGTDMAFF
TRBD2 | few | TRBJ2-3 | TRBV18 | TGTGCCAGCTCACGCCCGAGACTAGCGGGGGATCCAGATACGCAGTATTTT | CASSRPRLAGDPDTQYF
NA | NA | TRBJ2-1 | TRBV29-1 | TGCAGCGTTGCGTCTCCCAGGGATGAGCAGTTCTTC | CSVASPRDEQFF
TRBD1 | NA | TRBJ2-3 | TRBV29-1 | TGCAGCGTGGTCCCGGGACAGCATTACACAGATACGCAGTATTTT | CSVVPGQHYTDTQYF
TRBD1 | few | TRBJ2-2 | TRBV11-2 | TGTGCCAGCAGCCCCAGCCAGGGGGCGCACACCGGGGAGCTGTTTTTT | CASSPSQGAHTGELFF
NA | NA | TRBJ1-4 | TRBV3-1 | TGTGCCAGCAGCCAAGGGCGAGGGAATGCTGCTAATGAAAAACTGTTTTTT | CASSQGRGNAANEKLFF
TRBD2 | few | TRBJ2-1 | TRBV5-1 | TGCGCCAGCAGCTCCCGACTAGCGGGAGACGCGAATGAGCAGTTCTTC | CASSSRLAGDANEQFF
TRBD1 | few | TRBJ1-3 | TRBV4-1 | TGCGCCAGCAGCCAAAAAGGGGACAGAGGGCTATCGGGTTCTGGAAACACCATATATTTT | CASSQKGDRGLSGSGNTIYF
TRBD2 | few | TRBJ2-4 | TRBV5-1 | TGCGCCAGCAGCTTCCTAGCGGGGAAAAACATTCAGTACTTC | CASSFLAGKNIQYF
NA | many | TRBJ2-3 | TRBV20-1 | TGCAGTGCGGCAGGGCGGGTCCCTAACACAGATACGCAGTATTTT | CSAAGRVPNTDTQYF
NA | many | TRBJ1-5 | TRBV25-1 | TGTGCCAGCAGTGCCGCCGGTAATCAGCCCCAGCATTTT | CASSAAGNQPQHF
NA | few | TRBJ1-4 | TRBV3-1 | TGTGCCAGCAGCCTTTCCGGGAGCTTCAATGAAAAACTGTTTTTT | CASSLSGSFNEKLFF
TRBD2 | NA | TRBJ2-1 | TRBV15 | TGTGCCACCAGCAGACTAGCGGAAGACAATGAGCAGTTCTTC | CATSRLAEDNEQFF
NA | many | TRBJ1-2 | TRBV7-2 | TGTGCCAGCAGCCCCTCACAAGCAGGGAGCGGTGGCTACACCTTC | CASSPSQAGSGGYTF
NA | NA | TRBJ2-6 | TRBV25-1 | TGTGCCAGCAGTGCCCAGGGGGCCAACGTCCTGACTTTC | CASSAQGANVLTF
NA | few | TRBJ1-4 | TRBV5-1 | TGCGCCAGCAGCCCTACACTAGCAACTAATGAAAAACTGTTTTTT | CASSPTLATNEKLFF
NA | few | TRBJ2-2 | TRBV6-1 | TGTGCCAGCACGTCCAGGTTCACCGGGGAGCTGTTTTTT | CASTSRFTGELFF
NA | few | TRBJ2-7 | TRBV27 | TGTGCCAGGGAACTCGGAGGACCCTACGAGCAGTACTTC | CARELGGPYEQYF
NA | few | TRBJ1-2 | TRBV13 | TGTGCCAGCAGCTCAGCCGGGACCCTACCACACTATGGCTACACCTTC | CASSSAGTLPHYGYTF
TRBD2 | NA | TRBJ2-1 | TRBV4-1 | TGCGCCAGCAGCCAAGTAGCGGGAGGGGCCTACAATGAGCAGTTCTTC | CASSQVAGGAYNEQFF
NA | NA | TRBJ2-2 | TRBV2 | TGTGCCAGCCTTTCGGGGGTGACCGGGGAGCTGTTTTTT | CASLSGVTGELFF
TRBD2 | NA | TRBJ2-1 | TRBV28 | TGTGCCAGCACCCCTCCCGCCGGATCTAGCGGAGTGTACAATGAGCAGTTCTTC | CASTPPAGSSGVYNEQFF
TRBD1 | NA | TRBJ1-6 | TRBV20-1 | TGCAGTGCTAGGGGAACAGGGGGCTTAAGCTCCTATAATTCACCCCTCCACTTT | CSARGTGGLSSYNSPLHF
NA | few | TRBJ2-1 | TRBV28 | TGTGCCAGCAGTGGTCACCAACGGGGCAATGAGCAGTTCTTC | CASSGHQRGNEQFF
NA | NA | TRBJ2-2 | TRBV3-1 | TGTGCCAGCAGCCAAGTCCCCCCGACAGTAATCCTTAGAATGAACACCGGGGAGCTGTTTTTT | CASSQVPPTVILRMNTGELFF
TRBD1 | NA | TRBJ1-6 | TRBV28 | TGTGCCAGCAGTTTTGGGACAGGGGGTAGTCAATCCTATAATTCACCCCTCCACTTT | CASSFGTGGSQSYNSPLHF
TRBD2 | few | TRBJ2-1 | TRBV7-2 | TGTGCCAGCAGCTCAGGGACTAGCGGAAATGGGGACAATGAGCAGTTCTTC | CASSSGTSGNGDNEQFF
NA | few | TRBJ2-3 | TRBV13 | TGTGCCAGCAGCTTGGGGCCCCGGCGGGTACTGACAAAGACAGATACGCAGTATTTT | CASSLGPRRVLTKTDTQYF
NA | NA | TRBJ2-1 | TRBV20-1 | TGCAGTGCTAGGAAGGGTGAATCCTACAATGAGCAGTTCTTC | CSARKGESYNEQFF
TRBD1 | few | TRBJ2-7 | TRBV19 | TGTGCCAGTAGTATAAGTTACACAGGGGCCGAGCAGTACTTC | CASSISYTGAEQYF
TRBD2 | NA | TRBJ2-3 | TRBV5-1 | TGCGCCAGCAGCGCAAGACTAGCAAGCACAGATACGCAGTATTTT | CASSARLASTDTQYF
NA | NA | TRBJ2-7 | TRBV28 | TGTGCCAGCCACGGGGTCGTAACGCCCGACGAGCAGTACTTC | CASHGVVTPDEQYF
TRBD2 | NA | TRBJ2-1 | TRBV6-2/TRBV6-3 | TGTGCCAGCAGTTTTAGTAGCGGGCCGAGCTCCTACAATGAGCAGTTCTTC | CASSFSSGPSSYNEQFF
TRBD2 | few | TRBJ2-5 | TRBV11-2 | TGTGCCAGCAGCTTATCGGGCGGGGGGGTGTACCAAGAGACCCAGTACTTC | CASSLSGGGVYQETQYF
NA | few | TRBJ1-1 | TRBV30 | TGTGCCTGGGGACGGTTGAACACTGAAGCTTTCTTT | CAWGRLNTEAFF
NA | once | TRBJ2-5 | TRBV4-3 | TGCGCCAGCAGTCCAAGGACATATGGGGAGACCCAGTACTTC | CASSPRTYGETQYF
NA | NA | TRBJ2-6 | TRBV20-1 | TGCAGTGCTTGGTCCTCTGGGGCCAACGTCCTGACTTTC | CSAWSSGANVLTF
TRBD1 | NA | TRBJ2-1 | TRBV10-3 | TGTGCCATCAGTGGACAGGGAACCTACAATGAGCAGTTCTTC | CAISGQGTYNEQFF
NA | NA | TRBJ2-3 | TRBV5-6 | TGTGCCAGCAGCACGGGGACTTTTACAGATACGCAGTATTTT | CASSTGTFTDTQYF